Each of the 4 T cell receptor beta chains below was sequenced from the same sample in a study of blood T cells in healthy people across ages. Next came a second PCR, run for roughly 6 to 11 cycles, which used a sample-barcoded 5' primer along with a J-beta primer mix. TCRdb re-called the 5' RACE reads through MiXCR, storing one row per CDR3 protein. Altogether more than 500,000 distinct CDR3 sequences are present, roughly a quarter being singletons, with the ten largest covering approximately 3.5%. These data are also associated with another study on T cells of mothers and their children.

What was sequenced was blood. These receptors were taken from a boy between 2 and 15 years old in good health.

This clonotype was recorded at least ten times. The chain is built from TRBV6-5 and TRBJ2-3; no definite D call. Trimming took 5 bases from V and 0 from J, leaving 9 bases between them. The germline V gene encodes CDR1 MNHEY and CDR2 SVGAGI. The CDR3 totals 14 residues. In nucleotides, the CDR3 is TGTGCCAGCAGTCCTCGGACCAGCACAGATACGCAGTATTTT. Protein sequence: CASSPRTSTDTQYF.

V is TRBV27 and J is TRBJ2-1; D assignment may be TRBD1 or TRBD2 (5 bases each). This CDR3 has 14 residues. The V end was cut by 3 bases, the J end by 6 bases, with 12 bases between. CDR1 MNHEY and CDR2 SMNVEV come from the germline V gene (reference sequence). This chain's CDR3 is CASSFNGAGNEQFF. In DNA form, the CDR3 reads TGTGCCAGCAGTTTTAACGGGGCCGGCAATGAGCAGTTCTTC.

CDR3 residues: CASSGSSSYEQYF. The CDR3 coding sequence is TGTGCCAGCAGCGGGTCTAGCTCCTACGAGCAGTACTTC. The chain recombines TRBV9 with TRBJ2-7; D is unresolved. The ends were cut back, 3 bases at V and 0 bases at J, with 7 bases in the middle. The length of the CDR3 is 13 residues. The germline gives CDR1 SGDLS, CDR2 YYNGEE.

The J gene is TRBJ2-5, the V gene TRBV7-2; TRBD1 is a possible D gene (6 bases). Near its end, the DNA agrees better with TRBJ2-7, so the J call may be wrong. CDR1 and CDR2 from the germline V gene are SGHTA and FQGNSA. The CDR3 is 14 amino acids. The CDR3: CASSTLGSRGEQYF. The DNA for the CDR3 is TGTGCCAGCAGCACGTTGGGTAGCAGGGGCGAGCAGTACTTC.